This record concerns one TCR beta chain sequence. Its target is unknown. The junction departs from the called germline gene at one end, perhaps through a read error. This specimen comes from a study of shared clonotypes between healthy human individuals. Study context: Donors consisted of a couple of women and a few men between 18 and 49.

The CDR3 runs 15 residues. Germline CDR1 and CDR2: LGHNA and YNFKEQ. TCRdb's table, derived via immunoSEQ multiplex PCR, lists solely in-frame clones and lacks some. The table includes around 430,000 clones, more than 75% detected once. Healthy HIV-negative adults without recent acute infections or vaccinations served as donors. Adult Caucasians living in Nashville, Tennessee made up all of the donors. Broader study findings: The expectation was that sequencing depth would affect clonotype sharing among donors.

The TCR sequence derives from a middle-aged woman in good health. Some clones in this sample may be carry-over from other donors' samples. The specimen was PBMCs. The chain employs TRBV4-2 and TRBJ1-1, with D hard to call. The CDR3 reads CVSSRRISGNTEAFF. The CDR3 DNA follows: TGTGTCAGCAGCCGCAGAATTTCCGGGAACACTGAAGCTTTCTTT.